The rows below give T cell receptor beta chains drawn from one sample of a study of OX40 agonist ivuxolimab in advanced cancers. This table comes from immunoSEQ multiplex PCR, and its TCRdb copy is limited to in-frame clones, with some not included. The sample consists of around 100,000 clones, about nine tenths of them appearing once. The sequences come from CD4+ or CD8+ T cells sorted from blood, collected in a trial of the OX40 agonist ivuxolimab. These receptors were collected from an adult with an advanced solid tumor such as melanoma, head and neck, liver or kidney cancer. The CDR3 runs from the conserved cysteine through the conserved F or W. Each record gives: J gene, V gene, clone size, D gene, CDR3 DNA, CDR3 protein. A D gene is named only where the DNA matches it firmly. Size values are once, few and many counts, or a class for expanded clones, and some rows have none.

TRBJ1-1 TRBV5-1 once NA TGCGCCAGCAGCTTGTCCACGCTCAACACTGAAGCTTTCTTT CASSLSTLNTEAFF
TRBJ2-3 TRBV6-4 NA NA TGTGCCAGCAGTGACCAACAGTGGGATACGCAGTATTTT CASSDQQWDTQYF
TRBJ2-2 TRBV19 few NA TGTGCCAGTATCCCGGCTCCTAACACCGGGGAGCTGTTTTTT CASIPAPNTGELFF
TRBJ2-2 TRBV6-6 once NA TGTGCCAGCAGCTTCAGGTCTGGGGGGACCGGGGAGCTGTTTTTT CASSFRSGGTGELFF
TRBJ2-5 TRBV30 NA NA TGTGCCTGGAGCCGCGGGGGCTTACGAGAGACCCAGTACTTC CAWSRGGLRETQYF
TRBJ2-7 TRBV28 NA TRBD2 TGTGCCAGCAGCTCCACTAGCGGGAGGGCCCGCTACGAGCAGTACTTC CASSSTSGRARYEQYF
TRBJ1-3 TRBV2 few NA TGTGCCAGCACGTCGGCGGGGCGCTCTGGAAACACCATATATTTT CASTSAGRSGNTIYF
TRBJ2-5 TRBV9 NA NA TGTGCCAGCAGCACCCAGGGACACCAGAAAGAGACCCAGTACTTC CASSTQGHQKETQYF
TRBJ1-1 TRBV14 NA NA TGTGCCAGCAGTACGGCCTTTTTGGAGGAAGCTTTCTTT CASSTAFLEEAFF
TRBJ1-2 TRBV20-1 NA NA TGCAGTGCTAAGCAAGGCAATGGCTACACCTTC CSAKQGNGYTF
TRBJ1-6 TRBV7-9 NA NA TGTGCCAGCAGCCAGAATAATTCACCCCTCCACTTT CASSQNNSPLHF
TRBJ2-3 TRBV19 NA TRBD1 TGTGCCAGTAAAGGGCTAGGCGGACAGGGCGCAGATACGCAGTATTTT CASKGLGGQGADTQYF
TRBJ2-7 TRBV11-2 once NA TGTGCCAGCAGCTTAGGCATAGCATACGAGCAGTACTTC CASSLGIAYEQYF
TRBJ1-5 TRBV7-3 NA NA TGTGCCAGCAGCTTAATAGCTGGACAGCCCCAGCATTTT CASSLIAGQPQHF